Described below is a single T cell receptor beta chain sequence and its context. The antigen remains unidentified. PCR involved 60 Vbeta and 13 Jbeta primers. TCRdb's table, derived via immunoSEQ multiplex PCR, lists solely in-frame clones and lacks some. The table has 250,000 to 350,000 clones, about nine tenths seen once. Donors consisted of healthy bone marrow donors. The sample belongs to a study of cytomegalovirus exposure and HLA in healthy donors. Study-level findings and limits: Common viral pathogens seemed to be connected with several of the most significant clusters, according to a later analysis. The authors later linked a missense DCLRE1C variant to TCR beta V- and J-gene trimming.

Sequences were obtained from PBMCs. The sequence was collected from a man aged 40-49 years in good health and CMV-seropositive.

CDR3 amino acids: CASSRAGTSGRNEQFF. In DNA, the CDR3 is TGTGCCAGCAGTCGTGCCGGGACTAGCGGGAGGAATGAGCAGTTCTTC. The chain joins TRBV27 to TRBJ2-1, with 15 bases that match TRBD2. Trimming at V came to 5 bases and at J to 7 bases, leaving 6 bases not matched to a gene. This CDR3 region has 16 residues. Germline V gene data show CDR1 as MNHEY and CDR2 as SMNVEV (reference sequence).